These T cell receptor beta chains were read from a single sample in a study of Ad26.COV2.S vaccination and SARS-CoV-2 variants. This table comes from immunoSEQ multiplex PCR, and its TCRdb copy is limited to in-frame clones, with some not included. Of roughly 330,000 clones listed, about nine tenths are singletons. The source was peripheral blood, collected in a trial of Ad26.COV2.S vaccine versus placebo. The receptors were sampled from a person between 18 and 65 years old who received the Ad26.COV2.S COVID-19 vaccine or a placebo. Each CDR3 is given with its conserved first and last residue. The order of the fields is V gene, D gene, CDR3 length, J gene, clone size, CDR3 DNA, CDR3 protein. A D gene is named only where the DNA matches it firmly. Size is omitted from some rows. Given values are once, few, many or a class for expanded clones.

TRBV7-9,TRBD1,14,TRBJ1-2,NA,TGTGCCAGCAGCTTGACAGGGGGCTTGTATGGCTACACCTTC,CASSLTGGLYGYTF
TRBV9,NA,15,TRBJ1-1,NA,TGTGCCAGCAGCGCGGACAACCCGGGGAACACTGAAGCTTTCTTT,CASSADNPGNTEAFF
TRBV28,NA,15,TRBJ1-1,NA,TGTGCCAGCAATCTAGCCGTATGGCGGTTCACTGAAGCTTTCTTT,CASNLAVWRFTEAFF
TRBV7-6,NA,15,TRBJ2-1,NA,TGTGCCAGCAGCTTATCCTGGCTAGCGTACAATGAGCAGTTCTTC,CASSLSWLAYNEQFF
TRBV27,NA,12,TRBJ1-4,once,TGTGCCAGCAGAACCCGTAATGAAAAACTGTTTTTT,CASRTRNEKLFF
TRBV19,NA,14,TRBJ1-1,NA,TGTGCCAGTAGTATAAACAGGTTGAACACTGAAGCTTTCTTT,CASSINRLNTEAFF
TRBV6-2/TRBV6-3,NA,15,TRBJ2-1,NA,TGTGCCAGCAGCCCTAGTCCCAGCTCCTACAATGAGCAGTTCTTC,CASSPSPSSYNEQFF
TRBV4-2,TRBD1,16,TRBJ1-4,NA,TGTGCCAGCAGCCAAGATAGAGGGACAGGCGAAGAAAAACTGTTTTTT,CASSQDRGTGEEKLFF
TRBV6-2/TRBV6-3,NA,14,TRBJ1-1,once,TGTGCCAGCAGTTCCCAGACAAGGAAGACTGAAGCTTTCTTT,CASSSQTRKTEAFF
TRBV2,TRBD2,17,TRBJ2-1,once,TGTGCCAGCAGTGATCCATCCGGACTAGCGGAGTACAATGAGCAGTTCTTC,CASSDPSGLAEYNEQFF
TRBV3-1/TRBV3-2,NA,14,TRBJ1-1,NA,TGTGCCAGCAGTCAAGTCGGCGGGGTAGGTGAAGCTTTCTTT,CASSQVGGVGEAFF
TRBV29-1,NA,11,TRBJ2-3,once,TGCAGCGGAACTACCGGAGATACGCAGTATTTT,CSGTTGDTQYF
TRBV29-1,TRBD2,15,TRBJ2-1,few,TGCAGCGGATTGAATATTAGCGGGAACGGCGATGAGCAGTTCTTC,CSGLNISGNGDEQFF
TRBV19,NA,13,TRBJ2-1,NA,TGTGCCAGTAGTATAGGGTCTCGGGGCGAGCAGTTCTTC,CASSIGSRGEQFF
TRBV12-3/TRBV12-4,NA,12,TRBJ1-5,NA,TGTGCCAGCAGTTTGCTCGATCAGCCCCAGCATTTT,CASSLLDQPQHF
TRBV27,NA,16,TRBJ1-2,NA,TGTGCCAGCAGTTTATCGGCAGGGGAACAAAACTATGGCTACACCTTC,CASSLSAGEQNYGYTF
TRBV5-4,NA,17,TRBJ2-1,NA,TGTGCCAGCAGCCCCAATTATGCCTGGTATGGTGACAATGAGCAGTTCTTC,CASSPNYAWYGDNEQFF
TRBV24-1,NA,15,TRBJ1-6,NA,TGTGCCACCAGTGAAGAGAGGGTTCCCCCCTCACCCCTCCACTTT,CATSEERVPPSPLHF
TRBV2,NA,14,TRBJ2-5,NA,TGTGCCAGCAGTGAGGTCGGTAGTAGGAGGACCCAGTACTTC,CASSEVGSRRTQYF
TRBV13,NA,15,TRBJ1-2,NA,TGTGCCAGCAGCTTGATCGGGCAAGGCGACTATGGCTACACCTTC,CASSLIGQGDYGYTF
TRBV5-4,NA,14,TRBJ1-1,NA,TGTGCCAGCAGCTTGCAGGGGATGAACACTGAAGCTTTCTTT,CASSLQGMNTEAFF
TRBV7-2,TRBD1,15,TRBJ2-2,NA,TGTGCCAGCAGCTTGGACAGGGCCGACACCGGGGAGCTGTTTTTT,CASSLDRADTGELFF
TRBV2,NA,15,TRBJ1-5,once,TGTGCCAGCAGTGAAGATAGCAGGGTCCGCCAGCCCCAGCATTTT,CASSEDSRVRQPQHF
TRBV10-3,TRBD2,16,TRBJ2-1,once,TGTGCCATCAGTGTCTCTAGCGGGGGAGGCCCCAATGAGCAGTTCTTC,CAISVSSGGGPNEQFF
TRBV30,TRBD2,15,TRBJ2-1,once,TGTGCCTGGAGTGTGGGTAGCGGGGCGGGAAATGAGCAGTTCTTC,CAWSVGSGAGNEQFF
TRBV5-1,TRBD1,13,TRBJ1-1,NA,TGCGCCAGCAAGGGCCAGGGGGCCACTGAAGCTTTCTTT,CASKGQGATEAFF
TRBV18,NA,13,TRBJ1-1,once,TGTGCCAGCTCATCCCAGGGGAACACTGAAGCTTTCTTT,CASSSQGNTEAFF
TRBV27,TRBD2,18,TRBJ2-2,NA,TGTGCCAGCAGTTTTACCTACCTAGCGGGAGGACCAACCGGGGAGCTGTTTTTT,CASSFTYLAGGPTGELFF